This record looks at one T cell receptor beta chain sequence and its context. Germline V lookup: CDR1 MNHEY, CDR2 SVGAGI. The CDR3 sequence is 14 residues long. Germline trimming cut 8 bases from V and 8 bases from J; bases unmatched to any gene: 10. The data were taken from a study of cytomegalovirus exposure and HLA in healthy donors. PCR primers comprised 60 Vbeta and 13 Jbeta primers. The table came from immunoSEQ multiplex PCR; TCRdb's copy has only in-frame clones and leaves some out. In the table there are some 120,000 clones, roughly 80% of which are singletons. The chain combines TRBV6-5 with TRBJ1-4; 8 positions agree with TRBD1. The source material was PBMCs. The source is a young man in good health and CMV-seronegative. In DNA form, the CDR3 reads TGTGCCAGCGGGCCGGACAGGGTATGGGAAAAACTGTTTTTT. Protein sequence: CASGPDRVWEKLFF.